What follows describes a single T cell receptor beta chain. One end of the junction varies from germline; a read error may be responsible. The sample belongs to a study of patients and donors after allogeneic stem cell transplantation. This CDR3 is built from 15 residues. Germline lookup yields CDR1 DFQATT and CDR2 SNEGSKA (reference sequence). TCRdb re-derived calls from the RT-PCR reads in MiXCR, one entry per CDR3 protein. The data hold 200,000 to 250,000 distinct CDR3 sequences, with over 30% observed a single time. This clonotype was obtained from a human donor who was either an allogeneic HSCT recipient or a stem cell or donor lymphocyte infusion donor (not recorded which). It is not recorded whose cells these are; they may come from a transplant donor. Material for sequencing was blood, either unsorted or a sorted T cell fraction (not recorded which). V and J are TRBV20-1 and TRBJ1-5; 9 bases agree with TRBD1. The CDR3 DNA follows: TGCAGTGCGAGAGCCGGTACAGGGGGCCATCAGCCCCAGCATTTT. Its protein is CSARAGTGGHQPQHF.